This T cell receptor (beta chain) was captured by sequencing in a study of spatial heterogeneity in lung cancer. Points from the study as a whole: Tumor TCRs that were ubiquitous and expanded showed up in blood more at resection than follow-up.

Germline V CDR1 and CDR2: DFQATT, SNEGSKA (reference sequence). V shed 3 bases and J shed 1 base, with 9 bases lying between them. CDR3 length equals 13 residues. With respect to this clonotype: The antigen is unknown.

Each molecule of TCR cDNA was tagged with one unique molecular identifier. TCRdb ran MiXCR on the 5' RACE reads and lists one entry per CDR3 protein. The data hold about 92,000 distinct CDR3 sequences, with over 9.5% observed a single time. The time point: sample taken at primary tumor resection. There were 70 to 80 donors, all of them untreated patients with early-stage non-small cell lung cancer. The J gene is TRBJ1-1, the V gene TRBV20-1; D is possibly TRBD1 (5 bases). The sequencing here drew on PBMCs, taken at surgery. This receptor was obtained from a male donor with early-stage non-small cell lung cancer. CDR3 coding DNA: TGCAGTGCTAGCTCAGGGCCGAACACTGAAGCTTTCTTT. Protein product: CSASSGPNTEAFF.